This record covers a single T cell receptor (beta chain). What it binds is unknown. The identical CDR3 is also encoded by other nucleotide sequences in the sample. The data were taken from a study of beta chain features in type 1 diabetes. Study observations and caveats: TCRB repertoires of naive, central memory and Treg cells appeared more similar among patients than among healthy donors. Type 1 diabetes patients had moderately but significantly shorter TCRB CDR3s in all four CD4+ subsets.

The CDR3 is 14 residues long. Per germline, CDR1 SGDLS and CDR2 YYNGEE. V was shortened by 0 bases and J by 3 bases, with 9 bases between the two germline ends. Investigators reverse transcribed all isolated RNA, so they sequenced expressed TCRB transcripts. The table came from immunoSEQ multiplex PCR; TCRdb's copy has only in-frame clones and leaves some out. The sample yields around 160,000 clones, just over 8% seen once. This receptor was taken from a woman aged 18-29 years with type 1 diabetes. The sample comprised central memory CD4+ T cells from blood. The chain employs TRBV9 and TRBJ2-5; TRBD1 might be the D (5 bases). The CDR3 sequence: CASSVASGKETQYF. CDR3 DNA sequence: TGTGCCAGCAGCGTAGCGTCAGGGAAAGAGACCCAGTACTTC.